This T cell receptor (beta chain) appears in the sequencing data of a study of blood T cells in healthy people across ages. Then a second PCR, running about 7 to 11 cycles, was carried out with a sample-barcoded 5' primer and a J-beta primer mix. TCRdb recomputed calls from the 5' RACE reads with MiXCR, one row per CDR3 protein. The sample has roughly 700,000 distinct CDR3 sequences, about 25% seen once; the top ten hold more than 8%. There are a few counts of this clonotype. Per germline, CDR1 MNHEY and CDR2 SMNVEV (reference sequence). CDR3 size: 16 residues. Unmatched junction bases numbered 7, after V lost 2 bases and J lost 4 bases. In addition, the sample was reused for a study of T cells of mothers and their children.

The sequence derives from a boy between 5 and 17 years old in good health. Sequences were obtained from blood. This chain connects TRBV27 to TRBJ2-3, with 9 bases matching TRBD2. In nucleotides, the CDR3 is TGTGCCAGCAGTTTAAGTTTAGCGGGAGAGTCAGATACGCAGTATTTT. Translating it yields CASSLSLAGESDTQYF.